The entry below gives a single T cell receptor (beta chain) sequence along with its context. Its antigen is undetermined. A read error may be the cause here, since a much bigger clone is one base away. The CDR3 is made up of 15 amino acids. Germline V gene sequence: CDR1 SGHAT, CDR2 FQNNGV. Presence of unique molecular identifiers characterized the TCR beta cDNA libraries. Out of roughly 1 to 11 million T cells, 470,000 or so cDNA molecules were generated. MiXCR, applied by TCRdb to the PCR reads, yields one record per CDR3 protein. In the table there are around 190,000 distinct CDR3 sequences, approximately 29% of which are singletons. This specimen belongs to a study of post-analysis software for immune sequencing data. Study findings and constraints: Higher frequency in patients than in controls was seen for about five TRBV segments, with TRBV5-6, TRBV5-1 and TRBV20-1 among them.

The specimen was blood. V and J are TRBV11-2 and TRBJ2-5; D possibly matches TRBD1 or TRBD2 (5 bases each). The J call may be faulty, since TRBJ2-7 better matches the DNA end. The TCR comes from a girl aged 2 to 17 with multiple sclerosis. This CDR3 is CASNLGPGSSYEQYF. The CDR3 DNA reads as TGTGCCAGCAACCTTGGGCCAGGGAGCTCCTACGAGCAGTACTTC.